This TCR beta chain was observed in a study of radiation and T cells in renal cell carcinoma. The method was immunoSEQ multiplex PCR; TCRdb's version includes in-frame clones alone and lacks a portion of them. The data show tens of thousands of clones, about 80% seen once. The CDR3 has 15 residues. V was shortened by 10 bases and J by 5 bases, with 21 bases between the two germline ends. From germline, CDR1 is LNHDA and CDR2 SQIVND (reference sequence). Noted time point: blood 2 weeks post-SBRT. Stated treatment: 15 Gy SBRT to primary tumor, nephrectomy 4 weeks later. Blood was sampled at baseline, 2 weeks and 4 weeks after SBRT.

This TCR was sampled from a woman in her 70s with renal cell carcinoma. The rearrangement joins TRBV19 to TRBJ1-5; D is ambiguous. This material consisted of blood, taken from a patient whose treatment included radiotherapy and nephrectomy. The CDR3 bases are TGTGCCACCAACTCACTAATGAGGCGGGATCAGCCCCAGCATTTT. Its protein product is CATNSLMRRDQPQHF.